The clone carrying this T cell receptor (beta chain) was counted a single time. Its matching antigen is unknown. V was pared by 4 bases and J by 0 bases, with 9 bases between. The CDR3 runs to 13 residues. Germline V gene lookup returns CDR1 SQVTM and CDR2 ANQGSEA. TCRdb keeps only in-frame clones here, not all; method: immunoSEQ multiplex PCR. The sample contains about 50,000 clones, just under 85% of which appear only once. This sample was included in a study of OX40 agonist ivuxolimab in advanced cancers. About the study: Patients received the agonistic anti-OX40 (CD134) antibody ivuxolimab. Partial responses were seen in three patients, one with hepatocellular carcinoma and two with cutaneous melanoma. Notes on the study in general: Clones of CD4+ and CD8+ blood T cells grew by week 6 at doses of 0.1 to 3.0 mg/kg. Partial responders at 0.1-3.0 mg/kg had among the lowest clonal expansion.

The TCR was taken from an adult with an advanced solid tumor such as melanoma, head and neck, liver or kidney cancer. This chain joins TRBV29-1 and TRBJ1-2; D call uncertain. This sample comprised CD4+ or CD8+ T cells sorted from blood, obtained in a trial of the OX40 agonist ivuxolimab. The CDR3: CSVGGFANYGYTF. The CDR3, as DNA: TGCAGCGTTGGAGGGTTTGCTAACTATGGCTACACCTTC.